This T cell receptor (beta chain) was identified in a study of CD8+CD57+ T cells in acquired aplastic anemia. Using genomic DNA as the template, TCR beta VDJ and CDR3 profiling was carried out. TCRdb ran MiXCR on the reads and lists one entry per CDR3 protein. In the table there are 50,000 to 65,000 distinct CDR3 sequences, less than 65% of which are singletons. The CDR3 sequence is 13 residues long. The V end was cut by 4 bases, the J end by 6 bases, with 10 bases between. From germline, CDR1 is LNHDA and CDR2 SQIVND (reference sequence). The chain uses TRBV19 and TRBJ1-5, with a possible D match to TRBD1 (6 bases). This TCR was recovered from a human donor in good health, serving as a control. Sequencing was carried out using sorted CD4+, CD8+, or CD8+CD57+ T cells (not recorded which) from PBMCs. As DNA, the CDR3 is TGTGCCAGTAGTACAACAGGGACTCAGCCCCAGCATTTT. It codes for CASSTTGTQPQHF.